This TCR beta chain was observed in a study of T cell changes during pregnancy in multiple sclerosis. Using immunoSEQ multiplex PCR, the repertoire was profiled, and TCRdb retains in-frame clones only, with some absent. The data show 45,000 or so clones, roughly 96% seen once. The trim removed 0 bases at V and 4 bases at J, leaving 6 bases unmatched. Germline lookup yields CDR1 SGHTA and CDR2 FQGNSA. This CDR3 contains 17 residues. The receptor was derived from a female donor with multiple sclerosis, enrolled in a pregnancy study. The source material was peripheral blood, sampled in the second trimester of pregnancy. This chain joins TRBV7-2 and TRBJ2-7, with 13 bases lining up with TRBD2. The CDR3 DNA reads as TGTGCCAGCAGCTTAGCGCCGGGACTAGCGGGACAGTACGAGCAGTACTTC. Its translation: CASSLAPGLAGQYEQYF.